The 30 T cell receptor beta chains below come from one sample, sequenced in a study of OX40 agonist ivuxolimab in advanced cancers. Produced via immunoSEQ multiplex PCR; TCRdb's table is partial and in-frame only. The data hold around 35,000 clones, with approximately 79% observed a single time. The sequences come from CD4+ or CD8+ T cells sorted from blood, collected in a trial of the OX40 agonist ivuxolimab. These receptors all stem from an adult with an advanced solid tumor such as melanoma, head and neck, liver or kidney cancer.

This chain links TRBV28 with TRBJ1-2; 9 bases map to TRBD1. The germline V gene has CDR1 MDHEN and CDR2 SYDVKM. The CDR3 totals 13 residues. V lost 7 bases, J lost 6 bases, and 6 bases stayed unmatched. The CDR3 protein is CASTRQGGNGYTF. Written as DNA, the CDR3 is TGTGCCAGCACCAGACAGGGGGGAAATGGCTACACCTTC.

CDR3 in amino acids: CASRETGGSYNEQFF. DNA of the CDR3: TGTGCCAGCAGGGAGACAGGGGGATCCTACAATGAGCAGTTCTTC. The chain employs TRBV25-1 and TRBJ2-1; 9 bases align to TRBD1. The CDR3 is 15 residues long. Germline lookup yields CDR1 MGHDK and CDR2 SYGVNS. With V trimmed by 6 bases and J by 1 base, 4 bases remained unmatched. Drawing the rest from reference TRBV25-1 and TRBJ2-1, the complete variable domain is EADIYQTPRYLVIGTGKKITLECSQTMGHDKMYWYQQDPGMELHLIHYSYGVNSTEKGDLSSESTVSRIRTEHFPLTLESARPSHTSQYLCASRETGGSYNEQFFGPGTRLTVL.

This clone was seen only once. CDR3 in DNA: TGTGCCAGCTCGATTCTTGGAAACACCATATATTTT. It is translated as CASSILGNTIYF. The J gene is TRBJ1-3, the V gene TRBV28; D call uncertain. The germline V and J ends were trimmed by 8 bases and 3 bases, with 8 bases remaining between them. Germline loops: CDR1 MDHEN, CDR2 SYDVKM. This CDR3 is 12 amino acids long.

The chain recombines TRBV27 with TRBJ1-2; no clear D gene. Germline lookup yields CDR1 MNHEY and CDR2 SMNVEV (reference sequence). Deletions cut 6 bases from V and 2 bases from J, with 13 bases between. The CDR3 runs to 14 residues. The CDR3 coding sequence is TGTGCCAGCAGAGCATCCCAACAAAACTATGGCTACACCTTC. It is translated as CASRASQQNYGYTF.

The V gene is TRBV7-8, the J gene TRBJ1-6; 7 positions match TRBD1. Germline V CDR1 and CDR2: SGHVS, FQNEAQ. V was clipped by 6 bases and J by 7 bases; unmatched bases: 18. The CDR3 contains 18 residues. The CDR3 protein is CASSHASTTGNRNSPLHF. CDR3 DNA sequence: TGTGCCAGCAGTCATGCCTCCACGACAGGGAATAGGAATTCACCCCTCCACTTT.

This clone counts as medium-sized. The rearrangement joins TRBV6-5 to TRBJ1-5; no definite D call. The germline V gene has CDR1 MNHEY and CDR2 SVGAGI. V was shortened by 6 bases and J by 1 base, with 7 bases between the two germline ends. The CDR3 has 13 amino acids. The chain's CDR3 is CASRMASNQPQHF. The CDR3 DNA follows: TGTGCCAGCAGGATGGCAAGCAATCAGCCCCAGCATTTT.

This clone was counted a single time. The chain carries TRBV4-2 and TRBJ2-7; D is undetermined. CDR1 is LGHNA, CDR2 YNFKEQ, per germline. This CDR3 is 16 amino acids long. The V and J ends lost 0 bases and 3 bases respectively, with 15 bases between them. CDR3 in amino acids: CASSQDSVRNNYEQYF. In DNA, the CDR3 is TGTGCCAGCAGCCAAGATTCGGTTCGGAACAACTACGAGCAGTACTTC.

This clone has a handful of counts. J is TRBJ1-2 and V is TRBV28; no definite D call. CDR3 length equals 13 residues. Trimming left V 7 bases short and J 6 bases short, with 15 bases between. Per the germline V gene, CDR1 is MDHEN and CDR2 is SYDVKM. This chain's CDR3 is CASKSWETDGYTF. In DNA form, the CDR3 reads TGTGCCAGCAAAAGCTGGGAGACGGATGGCTACACCTTC.

The V and J genes are TRBV6-6 and TRBJ1-1; D unresolved. The CDR3 has 14 amino acids. V was cut by 5 bases and J by 4 bases, with 14 bases left in between. CDR1 and CDR2 from the germline V gene are MNHNY and SVGAGI (reference sequence). DNA of the CDR3: TGTGCCAGCAGTAAGTCAGGCTTTATCACTGAAGCTTTCTTT. Protein sequence: CASSKSGFITEAFF.

This chain joins TRBV7-9 and TRBJ2-3, with D hard to call. V lost 4 bases, J lost 4 bases, and 15 bases lay in between. Germline V gene lookup returns CDR1 SEHNR and CDR2 FQNEAQ (reference sequence). This CDR3 comprises 15 residues. The CDR3 loop is CASSSSGLEADTQYF. CDR3 in DNA: TGTGCCAGCAGCTCCTCCGGCCTAGAAGCAGATACGCAGTATTTT.

In nucleotides, the CDR3 is TGTGCCAGCAGCCAAGACTGGGGGACAGGGGTCTCCTACGAGCAGTACTTC. It encodes CASSQDWGTGVSYEQYF. This chain uses TRBV14 with TRBJ2-7, with 10 positions matching TRBD1. The V gene end was trimmed by 0 bases and the J gene end by 0 bases; junction bases not matched to a gene: 5. The CDR3 sequence is 17 residues long. CDR1 and CDR2 from the germline V gene are SGHDN and FVKESK.

In nucleotides, the CDR3 is TGTGCCAGCAGATTGGCCGGAAATAATGAAAAACTGTTTTTT. Protein: CASRLAGNNEKLFF. The gene calls are TRBV25-1 and TRBJ1-4; no reliable D call. CDR3 length: 14 residues. CDR1 and CDR2 (germline): MGHDK, SYGVNS. V was cut by 6 bases and J by 4 bases, with 12 bases left in between.

The chain carries TRBV5-1 and TRBJ1-1; D is undetermined. The V and J ends lost 0 bases and 2 bases respectively, with 11 bases between them. Looked up from germline, CDR1 is SGHRS and CDR2 is YFSETQ. The CDR3 has 15 residues. CDR3 sequence (DNA): TGCGCCAGCAGCTTGGCGGCCCATCTTAACACTGAAGCTTTCTTT. This codes for CASSLAAHLNTEAFF. Full variable domain (missing parts from reference TRBV5-1 and TRBJ1-1): KAGVTQTPRYLIKTRGQQVTLSCSPISGHRSVSWYQQTPGQGLQFLFEYFSETQRNKGNFPGRFSGRQFSNSRSEMNVSTLELGDSALYLCASSLAAHLNTEAFFGQGTRLTVV.

The rearrangement links TRBV6-6 to TRBJ1-2; tentative D call: TRBD1 (6 bases). The CDR3 has 15 amino acids. The germline gives CDR1 MNHNY, CDR2 SVGAGI (reference sequence). V lost 8 bases to trimming and J lost 2 bases, with 18 bases between them. The CDR3: CASYPFTGTNYGYTF. The CDR3 DNA is TGTGCCAGCTATCCCTTCACAGGGACGAACTATGGCTACACCTTC.

The V gene is TRBV5-4, the J gene TRBJ2-1, with TRBD1 matching over 9 bases. V trimming: 4 bases; J trimming: 4 bases; junction bases outside the gene matches: 6. There are 15 residues in the CDR3. The germline V gene has CDR1 SGHNT and CDR2 YYREEE (reference sequence). CDR3 protein: CASSLTGTGYNEQFF. The CDR3 region has the DNA TGTGCCAGCAGCCTCACCGGGACAGGGTACAATGAGCAGTTCTTC.

This clone was counted once. The J gene is TRBJ2-1, the V gene TRBV10-1, with D possibly TRBD1 on 6 matching bases. V was cut by 0 bases and J by 9 bases, with 18 bases left in between. CDR3 size: 16 residues. Germline V lookup: CDR1 WNHNN, CDR2 SYGVQD (reference sequence). This chain's CDR3 is CASSESEDRYRGEQFF. CDR3 bases: TGCGCCAGCAGTGAGTCGGAAGACAGGTATCGGGGTGAGCAGTTCTTC.

V is TRBV6-1 and J is TRBJ2-3; TRBD2 matches at 8 bases. V shed 2 bases, J shed 0 bases, and the junction held 19 bases outside the gene matches. In germline, CDR1 is MNHNS, CDR2 SASEGT. The CDR3 covers 21 residues. CDR3 DNA: TGTGCCAGCAGTGAACGCCCTAAACCTGCACTAGCGGCCCTAAGCACAGATACGCAGTATTTT. Translation gives CASSERPKPALAALSTDTQYF.

This clone was seen only once. The chain combines TRBV18 with TRBJ2-1; D perhaps matches TRBD2 (6 bases). Trimming removed 3 bases from V and 7 bases from J, with 22 bases in between. The CDR3 consists of 17 residues. Germline CDR1 is KGHSH and CDR2 is LQKENI. The DNA for the CDR3 is TGTGCCAGCTCACCCCAGGGCGGGGAGGTTAAGGAGAATGAGCAGTTCTTC. It encodes CASSPQGGEVKENEQFF. The variable domain in full, with the rest retrieved from reference TRBV18 and TRBJ2-1, is NAGVMQNPRHLVRRRGQEARLRCSPMKGHSHVYWYRQLPEEGLKFMVYLQKENIIDESGMPKERFSAEFPKEGPSILRIQQVVRGDSAAYFCASSPQGGEVKENEQFFGPGTRLTVL.

The chain links TRBV10-3 to TRBJ2-1, with 8 bases aligning to TRBD2. This CDR3 region has 12 residues. CDR1 is ENHRY, CDR2 SYGVKD, per germline. Trimming cost V 6 bases and J 10 bases; bases outside gene matches: 5. CDR3: CAISGGAKEQFF. In DNA, the CDR3 is TGTGCCATCAGCGGGGGGGCTAAAGAGCAGTTCTTC.

This chain connects TRBV5-6 to TRBJ1-5, with 7 positions matching TRBD1. V lost 0 bases, J lost 4 bases, and 7 bases stayed unmatched. The length of the CDR3 is 16 residues. CDR1 and CDR2 from the germline V gene are SGHDT and YYEEEE. CDR3 coding DNA: TGTGCCAGCAGCTTGGGGGTGGACAGGATGAATCAGCCCCAGCATTTT. It is translated as CASSLGVDRMNQPQHF.

This chain connects TRBV7-2 to TRBJ1-6; TRBD1 matches at 8 bases. The length of the CDR3 is 16 residues. Trimming took 5 bases from V and 8 from J; bases not matched to a gene: 11. Germline V gene data show CDR1 as SGHTA and CDR2 as FQGNSA. CDR3 sequence (DNA): TGTGCCAGCAGCCCGCAAACCGGGACAGGATATTCACCCCTCCACTTT. It encodes CASSPQTGTGYSPLHF.

This chain uses TRBV6-5 with TRBJ1-1; D is possibly TRBD1 (6 bases). CDR1 and CDR2 (germline): MNHEY, SVGAGI. This CDR3 has 15 residues. V dropped 2 bases and J dropped 5 bases, with 15 bases sitting between them. CDR3 protein: CASSYGFGGTTEAFF. The CDR3 nucleotides are TGTGCCAGCAGTTACGGATTCGGGGGCACGACTGAAGCTTTCTTT.

V gene TRBV5-1 combines with J gene TRBJ2-5; TRBD2 matches 11 bases. Unmatched junction bases numbered 10, after V lost 4 bases and J lost 5 bases. The CDR3 contains 16 residues. CDR1 and CDR2 from the germline V gene are SGHRS and YFSETQ. This CDR3 is CASSRGLAGPSETQYF. CDR3 nucleotides: TGCGCCAGCAGCCGAGGACTAGCGGGCCCTTCGGAGACCCAGTACTTC.

The chain uses TRBV19 and TRBJ2-5; D may be TRBD2 (6 bases). Per germline, CDR1 LNHDA and CDR2 SQIVND (reference sequence). The germline V and J ends were trimmed by 0 bases and 5 bases, with 10 bases remaining between them. The CDR3 length is 14 residues. CDR3 protein: CASSIDAGLETQYF. CDR3 DNA: TGTGCCAGTAGTATAGATGCGGGGCTGGAGACCCAGTACTTC.

The chain joins TRBV5-1 to TRBJ1-2; D unresolved. This CDR3 contains 12 residues. Trimming took off 7 bases at V and 0 bases at J, with 7 bases between the two ends. The germline V gene encodes CDR1 SGHRS and CDR2 YFSETQ. CDR3 in amino acids: CASGEPNYGYTF. The CDR3 DNA is TGCGCCAGCGGGGAGCCTAACTATGGCTACACCTTC.

CDR3 loop: CASRQTGEDYGYTF. CDR3 sequence (DNA): TGTGCCAGCAGGCAGACAGGGGAGGACTATGGCTACACCTTC. The chain is built from TRBV2 and TRBJ1-2, with TRBD1 matching over 8 bases. Germline V gene sequence: CDR1 SNHLY, CDR2 FYNNEI. The CDR3 covers 14 residues. J was trimmed by 3 bases and V by 6 bases; bases with no gene match: 6.

This clone has a handful of counts. The chain joins TRBV5-6 to TRBJ1-1; D is ambiguous. The CDR3 has 12 residues. Germline values: CDR1 SGHDT, CDR2 YYEEEE. V was trimmed by 0 bases and J by 5 bases, leaving 5 bases between them. DNA of the CDR3: TGTGCCAGCAGCTTGGGATGGACTGAAGCTTTCTTT. Protein product: CASSLGWTEAFF.

This CDR3 is CASSPRQGVTDTQYF. The CDR3 coding sequence is TGTGCCAGCAGCCCTCGACAGGGCGTCACAGATACGCAGTATTTT. J is TRBJ2-3 and V is TRBV4-2; TRBD1 matches at 7 bases. Germline V gives CDR1 LGHNA, CDR2 YNFKEQ. V lost 4 bases to trimming and J lost 2 bases; unmatched junction nucleotides: 6. This CDR3 region has 15 residues.

The rearrangement uses TRBV5-6 and TRBJ1-6, with 10 bases fitting TRBD1. CDR1 and CDR2 (germline): SGHDT, YYEEEE. V was clipped by 4 bases and J by 9 bases; unmatched bases: 7. The CDR3 contains 15 residues. The CDR3 is CASSGDRGRPSPLHF. The CDR3 bases are TGTGCCAGCAGCGGAGACAGGGGGCGCCCTTCACCCCTCCACTTT. Filled out from reference TRBV5-6 and TRBJ1-6, the complete variable domain reads DAGVTQSPTHLIKTRGQQVTLRCSPKSGHDTVSWYQQALGQGPQFIFQYYEEEERQRGNFPDRFSGHQFPNYSSELNVNALLLGDSALYLCASSGDRGRPSPLHFGNGTRLTVT.

In nucleotides, the CDR3 is TGTGCCAGCAGCTTCAGGGGGGAAGCTTTCTTT. Protein sequence: CASSFRGEAFF. The chain is built from TRBV7-9 and TRBJ1-1, with 7 nucleotides matching TRBD1. The J segment lost 8 bases and the V segment lost 3 bases, leaving 0 bases of the junction unmatched. Germline V gene sequence: CDR1 SEHNR, CDR2 FQNEAQ (reference sequence). The CDR3 runs to 11 residues.